A selection of T cell receptor beta chains follows, all from one sample in a study of shared clonotypes between healthy human individuals. TCRdb's copy holds only in-frame clones and misses some; the assay was immunoSEQ multiplex PCR. The data show nearly 750,000 clones, 72% seen once. Sample: memory CD4+ T cells sorted from blood. The receptors here all came from a woman aged 30 to 39 in good health. Each CDR3 is given with its conserved first and last residue. A D gene is named only where the DNA matches it firmly. Clone size is stated in some rows and not others, as once, few, many or a class when expanded.

V	size	J	D	DNA	CDR3
TRBV28	-	TRBJ1-5	-	TGTGCCAGCGGCTCCTCCAGGGTGTATAGCAATCAGCCCAAGCATTTT	CASGSSRVYSNQPKHF
TRBV9	-	TRBJ1-5	-	TGTGCCAGCAGCCCAGGGACAAGCCCTTCTGGTCCCCAGCATTTT	CASSPGTSPSGPQHF
TRBV5-1	-	TRBJ1-3	TRBD1	TGCGCCAGCAGCCCAGGGGGGACCGACTCTGGAAACACCATATATTTT	CASSPGGTDSGNTIYF
TRBV2	-	TRBJ2-2	TRBD2	TGTGCCAGCAGTGAGCGGCGGGGGGCCCCCGGGGAGCTGTTTTTT	CASSERRGAPGELFF
TRBV6-4	many	TRBJ1-5	-	TGTGCCAGCTCTCGAGAGATCAATCAGCCCCAGCATTTT	CASSREINQPQHF
TRBV28	few	TRBJ1-2	TRBD1	TGTGCCAGCAGACGGACAGGGGGCGTCTATGGCTACACCTTC	CASRRTGGVYGYTF
TRBV19	-	TRBJ1-1	-	TGTGCCAGTACCCCAGAGGTCGGGCCAGACGAAGCTTTCTTT	CASTPEVGPDEAFF
TRBV18	-	TRBJ1-3	TRBD1	TGTGCCAGCTCAAGACAGGGGGGAGACACCATATATTTT	CASSRQGGDTIYF
TRBV18	few	TRBJ1-2	-	TGTGCCAGCTCACCAGCAGATGGGGGTATTTACACCTTC	CASSPADGGIYTF
TRBV28	-	TRBJ2-6	-	TGTGCCAGCAGTTTAAGGGGGGCCAACGTCCTGACTTTC	CASSLRGANVLTF
TRBV9	-	TRBJ2-3	TRBD1	TGTGCCGGCAGCGTAGCTGAAGGTGGCAGGGGGTCGTTCGCAGATACGCAGTATTTT	CAGSVAEGGRGSFADTQYF
TRBV6-5	few	TRBJ2-2	-	TGTGCCACCCAGGGGACGGTAAACACCGGGGAGCTGTTTTTT	CATQGTVNTGELFF
TRBV6-5	-	TRBJ2-3	TRBD2	TGTGCCAGCAGAAAAGCGGGAGGGCCGGGGAATACGCAGTATTTT	CASRKAGGPGNTQYF
TRBV23-1	-	TRBJ2-6	-	TGCGCCAGCAGTTCCAAGCCCTACAGGGACGCCTTCGTCTCTGGGGCCAACGTCCTGACTTTC	CASSSKPYRDAFVSGANVLTF
TRBV19	many	TRBJ2-7	-	TGTGCCAGTAGTTCAGATCTCCCACCGTACGAGCAGTACTTC	CASSSDLPPYEQYF
TRBV11-2	-	TRBJ1-4	TRBD1	TGTGCCAGCAGCTCCCGACGACGACAGGGTTGGGGTGCTGAAAAACTGTTTTTT	CASSSRRRQGWGAEKLFF
TRBV29-1	-	TRBJ2-3	TRBD2	TGCAGCGTTGAATTGTCGCGGGAGCAATCAGATACGCAGTATTTT	CSVELSREQSDTQYF
TRBV7-9	-	TRBJ2-1	TRBD2	TGTGCCAGCAGCATTAGCGGGTACTCCTACAATGAGCAGTTCTTC	CASSISGYSYNEQFF
TRBV7-2	few	TRBJ2-1	TRBD1	TGTGCCAGCAGCTCCGACGGGACAGGGAATTGGAATGAGCAGTTCTTC	CASSSDGTGNWNEQFF
TRBV7-2	-	TRBJ1-5	-	TGTGCCAGCAGCTTAGTGGGGGGCAGGCAGCCCCAGCATTTT	CASSLVGGRQPQHF
TRBV4-1	-	TRBJ2-2	TRBD2	TGCGCCAGCAGCCAAGGAAGCGGGAGGGCGAACACCGGGGAGCTGTTTTTT	CASSQGSGRANTGELFF
TRBV6-1	once	TRBJ2-5	TRBD2	TGTGCCAGCATGAAGACTAGCTATGCTACCCAGTACTTC	CASMKTSYATQYF
TRBV6-4	-	TRBJ2-3	TRBD2	TGTGCCAGCAGTTACCGGGGGGGGGCGCAGTATTTT	CASSYRGGAQYF
TRBV7-2	few	TRBJ2-1	-	TGTGCCAGCAGCTTAGGACGTGGGGTGGGGGCAAACAATGAGCAGTTCTTC	CASSLGRGVGANNEQFF
TRBV19	-	TRBJ2-5	TRBD1	TGTGCCAGTAGTCCACGGACAGGGACTCAAGAGACCCAGTACTTC	CASSPRTGTQETQYF
TRBV18	once	TRBJ1-5	TRBD1	TGTGCCAGCTCACTAGGACAGGGGCGGTCCGGTCAGCCCCAGCATTTT	CASSLGQGRSGQPQHF
TRBV27	once	TRBJ2-3	-	TGTGCCAGCAGTTTGGGGGGCAGCCGCACAGATACGCAGTATTTT	CASSLGGSRTDTQYF
TRBV5-1	few	TRBJ2-3	-	TGCGCCAGCAGCTTCCGATCCGGCTGGGCGGGGAGCACAGATACGCAGTATTTT	CASSFRSGWAGSTDTQYF
TRBV6-6	-	TRBJ1-3	-	TGTGCCAGCGGGGTAATGGCAGGGTTTGGGAACACCATATATTTT	CASGVMAGFGNTIYF
TRBV30	-	TRBJ1-5	-	TGTGCCTGGAGCAGACAGGTAGGCAATCAGCCCCAGCATTTT	CAWSRQVGNQPQHF
TRBV7-9	-	TRBJ1-2	-	TGTGCCAGCAGCTTAGCGCGGGGACACAACTATGGCTACACCTTC	CASSLARGHNYGYTF
TRBV6-5	-	TRBJ2-5	-	TGTGCCAGCAGTTATGGGGAAGACTCGACCCAGTACTTC	CASSYGEDSTQYF
TRBV28	few	TRBJ2-3	-	TGTGCCAGCAGTTTATCAAATACGCAGTATTTT	CASSLSNTQYF
TRBV27	-	TRBJ2-4	-	TGTGCCAGCAGTACTAGTCTTGAGAACATTCAGTACTTC	CASSTSLENIQYF
TRBV7-9	-	TRBJ2-7	-	TGTGCCAGCAGCTTCAGCAGCGACGAGCAGTACTTC	CASSFSSDEQYF
TRBV18	-	TRBJ1-1	TRBD1	TGTGCCAGCTCACCCCGGACAGGCCTAAACACTGAAGCTTTCTTT	CASSPRTGLNTEAFF
TRBV28	-	TRBJ1-2	-	TGTGCCAGCAGTTTATCTCAGGTTAACTATGGCTACACCTTC	CASSLSQVNYGYTF
TRBV14	once	TRBJ2-1	TRBD2	TGTGCCAGCAGCCAAGGGCGACCGGGACTAGCGGGAGGAGTGAGTGAGCAGTTCTTC	CASSQGRPGLAGGVSEQFF
TRBV7-7	-	TRBJ2-7	-	TGTGCCAGCAGCCAGGGACTGGACTACGAGCAGTACTTC	CASSQGLDYEQYF
TRBV7-6	-	TRBJ1-1	TRBD1	TGTGCCAGCAGCTTAGCGGGGACAGGGCATCTGAACACTGAAGCTTTCTTT	CASSLAGTGHLNTEAFF
TRBV30	few	TRBJ2-2	TRBD2	TGTGCCTGGAGTTTCACTAGCGGGAGGGCTCTGAACACCGGGGAGCTGTTTTTT	CAWSFTSGRALNTGELFF
TRBV6-5	-	TRBJ1-6	TRBD1	TGTGCCAGCAGGACCGGGACAGAGAATTCACCCCTCCACTTT	CASRTGTENSPLHF
TRBV11-2	once	TRBJ2-7	-	TGTGCCAGCAGCTTAGGAGATGTCCGCGAGCAGTACTTC	CASSLGDVREQYF
TRBV11-2	-	TRBJ1-2	-	TGTGCCAGCAGCTCGACTCCTAACTATGGCTACACCTTC	CASSSTPNYGYTF
TRBV5-1	-	TRBJ2-3	-	TGCGCCAGCAGCAGGGTACCCCTCTCAATCACAGATACGCAGTATTTT	CASSRVPLSITDTQYF
TRBV6-5	many	TRBJ1-5	-	TGTGCCAGCAGCGCATCGGGCCTGGTAGGTCAGCCCCAGCATTTT	CASSASGLVGQPQHF
TRBV7-2	-	TRBJ2-7	-	TGTGCCAGCAGCTTAAACTCACAGCTGACCTACGAGCAGTACTTC	CASSLNSQLTYEQYF
TRBV6-5	-	TRBJ1-3	-	TGTGCCAGCAGTTACCTCGCAGGGTCGTATGGAAACACCATATATTTT	CASSYLAGSYGNTIYF
TRBV9	few	TRBJ1-5	-	TGTGCCAGCAGCGTAGGACCGGGGAATCAGCCCCAGCATTTT	CASSVGPGNQPQHF
TRBV11-3	-	TRBJ2-1	-	TGTGCCAGCAGCGTTTCAGCGGTTAGCTCCTACAATGAGCAGTTCTTC	CASSVSAVSSYNEQFF
TRBV18	-	TRBJ2-5	TRBD1	TGTGCCAGCTCACCCAAACAGGGGGCGGTTGAGCAGTACTTC	CASSPKQGAVEQYF
TRBV9	-	TRBJ2-5	TRBD1	TGTGCCAGCAGCGTAGGGACGGGACAGGGGGCGAGGGAGTACTTC	CASSVGTGQGAREYF
TRBV30	-	TRBJ2-2	-	TGTGCCTGGAGCCCTTGGAGGAGTTCCGGGGAGCTGTTTTTT	CAWSPWRSSGELFF
TRBV15	once	TRBJ2-7	TRBD2	TGTGCCACCAGCAGAGTGGGAGCGGGAGGGTTGGGCGAGCAGTACTTC	CATSRVGAGGLGEQYF
TRBV7-6	-	TRBJ2-7	TRBD1	TGTGCCAGCAGCTTAGCGACAGGGGATCAGTACTTC	CASSLATGDQYF